This is a list of T cell receptor beta chains from one sample in a study of T cell clonotyping in hematopoietic cell transplantation. The data were produced by immunoSEQ multiplex PCR, yet TCRdb's version contains in-frame clones alone and is incomplete. Here the sample spans 9,500 to 15,000 clones, roughly 87% being singletons. Source material: peripheral blood mononuclear cells. The origin of the receptors is a human donor who either received an allogeneic hematopoietic cell transplant for a myeloid malignancy or was a related donor (not recorded which). Some clones in this sample may be carry-over from other donors' samples. CDR3s include the opening cysteine and the closing phenylalanine or tryptophan. Each record gives: J gene, V gene, CDR3 protein.

>TRBJ2-1|TRBV9
CASSVAAKNEQFF
>TRBJ2-3|TRBV5-6
CASYMFGGSTDTQYF
>TRBJ1-5|TRBV30
CAWSVQGNQPQHF
>TRBJ1-1|TRBV5-1
CASSAYQVGDTEAFF
>TRBJ1-2|TRBV30
CAWSAQGYGYTF
>TRBJ2-7|TRBV28
CASSPHGSYEQYF
>TRBJ2-4|TRBV5-6
CASSWRLAGLAKNIQYF
>TRBJ2-7|TRBV19
CASSPSLGTGVYEQYF
>TRBJ2-7|TRBV7-2
CASSQPGGGQGLYEQYF
>TRBJ2-7|TRBV11-2
CASSARLGSYEQYF
>TRBJ1-1|TRBV27
CASRDSLNTEAFF
>TRBJ2-7|TRBV2
CASSGGQGKSEQYF
>TRBJ1-2|TRBV30
CAWSEGVPGYTF
>TRBJ1-5|TRBV19
CASSIAVSNQPQHF
>TRBJ2-7|TRBV29-1
CSVEEPFETYEQYF
>TRBJ1-2|TRBV9
CASSALGGTNYGYTF
>TRBJ1-6|TRBV7-4
CASSLRRGENNSPLHF
>TRBJ1-1|TRBV7-3
CASSFSQGSLEAFF
>TRBJ1-1|TRBV19
CASSITGGVPEAFF
>TRBJ2-7|TRBV11-1
CASSADRGEQYF
>TRBJ2-1|TRBV25-1
CASRGTQPRNEQFF
>TRBJ2-7|TRBV6-6
CASSYSISPRRDEQYF
>TRBJ1-1|TRBV29-1
CSVEIGGMGNTEAFF
>TRBJ1-4|TRBV9
CASSAEGTLVGKLFF
>TRBJ2-7|TRBV7-9
CASSPQGGTGYEQYF
>TRBJ1-6|TRBV5-4
CASSLAEGANSPLHF
>TRBJ1-4|TRBV4-1
CASSPLKRDIGEKLFF
>TRBJ1-2|TRBV7-6
CASSPGTNYGYTF